The T cell receptor (beta chain) under discussion was sequenced for a study of cytomegalovirus exposure and HLA in healthy donors (dated by TCRdb to 2016 to 2017). Concerning the study at large: An earlier analysis of some 550 of the donors reported about 250 Gb of sequence data and 117 million unique TCR beta sequences from about 179 million T cells. About 300 gigabases of sequencing data and approximately 85 million unique TCR sequences were included in an early release covering over 600 HLA-typed donors. The genetic ancestry cluster associated with self-reported Caucasian donors included roughly 84% of the roughly 380 genotyped donors. The study aimed to test whether cataloging public T cell receptors could reveal signatures of past pathogen exposure. The T cell repertoires of 550 to 850 subjects were profiled by immunosequencing and related to cytomegalovirus serostatus. Along with the approximately 620-subject first cohort, a separate validation cohort of over a hundred different subjects was used. The study combined high-throughput TCR immunosequencing, statistical association of individual TCRs with disease status, and machine learning to predict cytomegalovirus infection status. A later analysis re-examined previously published TCR beta repertoires from hundreds of donors and added high-resolution HLA genotyping to investigate patterns of TCR occurrence. In the later analysis, no new phenotypic data were used to find candidate immune exposures; instead, reliance was placed on TCR beta sequences and their occurrence across donors. An earlier analysis of nearly 600 of the donors applied high-throughput TCR beta sequencing to assess whether each TCR beta V gene segment acted as functional or pseudogenic. Alongside the repertoire data, information on donor age, sex, ethnicity and CMV serostatus was compiled. A later genetic analysis used genome-wide SNP genotypes for about 55% of the 666 donors, treating that subset as a discovery cohort. Every discovery cohort repertoire had been produced on one sequencing platform. HLA typing covered class I and class II loci at four-digit resolution. The number of typed donors differed by locus: roughly 629-640 for A, B, C, DRB1 and DQB1; 522 for DQA1; 600 to 610 for DPA1; and about 450 for DPB1. Five DR-DQ haplotypes were handled as single units for association and clustering because linkage in the cohort was strong. On average, about 240,000 unique TCR beta nucleotide sequences were sequenced per donor among fewer than 500 genotyped donors of the cohort, with roughly 18% of those sequences being non-productive. Overall results and qualifications from the work: Approximately 18 rarely observed V segments, including chromosome 9 orphons, were excluded from the earlier analysis of about 500 of the donors because counts were too low. The presence/absence analyses assumed that sequencing depth was roughly uniform across donors, and that assumption may not be true. In a later analysis, HLA-associated TCR beta chains were found to be more clonally expanded and to have lower generation probabilities than equally common non-associated chains. A later analysis associated 16,951 TCR beta sequences with specific HLA alleles at a false discovery rate of 0.05. A later genetic analysis reported fewer N-insertions in productive TCRs among donors in an Asian-associated ancestry cluster than the roughly 720-donor mean. A group of highly shared sequence variants was considered likely to be a technical artifact of the sequencing pipeline. In both the original and validation cohorts, the classifier was reported to diagnose cytomegalovirus status with high specificity and sensitivity. In the study, 150 to 200 TCR beta chains were listed as associated with cytomegalovirus. In a later analysis, the rate of TCR association differed among HLA loci, with DRB1 alleles having the most associated TCRs and HLA-C alleles having the fewest. A later analysis found that most CMV-associated TCR beta chains appeared HLA-restricted, with HLA associations seemingly driven largely by CMV exposure. Because HLA typing was missing for some donors at each locus, association tests included only the typed subset. Some IMGT-functional V segments, including TRBV6-2 and TRBV6-3, could not be told apart with the 87-base-pair reads, so those segments were excluded. Assigning TCR associations to individual alleles was difficult when HLA alleles, especially DR and DQ, strongly co-occurred. An association between a missense DCLRE1C variant and V-gene and J-gene trimming of TCR beta chains was found in a later genetic analysis and replicated in an independent cohort. This cohort had only TCR beta chains sequenced, and the lack of alpha or paired-chain data limited which features could be detected. The authors suggested that the approach could potentially be extended to other disease states and immunological phenotypes. Across donors, most TCR sequences were observed very rarely, whereas some public TCRs were present in many individuals. In vitro tests confirmed that a few of the cytomegalovirus-associated TCR beta chains recognize cytomegalovirus antigens. In an earlier analysis of about 550 of the donors, most TCR beta V segments were observed in productive rearrangements about 87% or about 30% of the time, broadly matching IMGT annotations. Linkage disequilibrium might explain the correlated functional status among segregating V segments, but an unknown experimental factor could not be excluded. For the cohort, immune exposure information was limited to CMV serostatus. A further reported finding was that TCR beta sequences accurately predicted the HLA-A and HLA-B alleles for most subjects in the first cohort. According to a later analysis, parvovirus B19, influenza, CMV and Epstein-Barr virus appeared linked to several top co-occurrence clusters.

The receptor library was made with the immunoSEQ multiplex PCR assay. A mixture of 60 forward primers for TCR Vbeta segments and 13 reverse primers for TCR Jbeta segments was used in the multiplex PCR. Amplification of the CDR3 region of rearranged TCR beta genes was performed with a multiplex PCR assay on genomic DNA. On the Illumina HiSeq System, the amplified TCR beta libraries were sequenced as 87-base-pair reads. On the authors' methods: A later analysis tallied around 87 million unique TCR beta chains across the 700 or so repertoires, and approximately 11 million of those chains were shared by two or more donors. Raw reads were error-corrected and collapsed into unique sequences by a nearest-neighbor algorithm in which closely related sequences were merged to remove PCR and sequencing errors. To assign V, D and J gene segments, CDR3 sequences were aligned to IMGT reference sequences. For a sequence to be retained, at least a six-nucleotide match to both a V gene segment and a J gene segment was required. Rearrangements were classified as productive when the CDR3 lacked stop codons and remained in frame with V and J, and all other rearrangements were classified as non-productive. CDR3 was defined according to IMGT convention as the region running from the second conserved V-encoded cysteine to the conserved J-encoded phenylalanine. The earlier analysis of a few hundred of the donors excluded sequences that lacked an unambiguous match to a single V gene segment. An earlier analysis of a few hundred of the donors called V segments functional above 56.7% productive rearrangements and segregating when the between-donor standard deviation exceeded 5%. A statistical classification framework was developed to diagnose cytomegalovirus status using the catalog of TCR beta chain sequences. In a later analysis, V and J genes were assigned by comparing TCR nucleotide sequences against IMGT/GENE-DB human TR gene sequences. A later analysis assigned CDR3 sequences and most-parsimonious VDJ recombination scenarios with the TCRdist pipeline. In a later analysis, every TCR beta chain was defined by the combination of its CDR3 amino acid sequence and its V-gene family, and reads without a unique V-gene family were dropped. A later analysis removed nearly 600 highly shared, low-generation-probability nucleotide sequences to deal with suspected cross-contamination and a sequencing artifact. A later analysis calculated a clonal expansion index for each public chain from normalized within-repertoire ranks of inferred template counts. A later analysis computed generation probabilities with a VDJ recombination model fitted to out-of-frame rearrangements, and checked the results against IGoR. In a later analysis, hypergeometric tests were used to score TCR-TCR, TCR-HLA and TCR-CMV co-occurrence, with a repertoire-size bias correction applied to TCR pairs. In a later analysis, false discovery rates were estimated by permuting HLA or CMV assignments 20 times. In a later analysis, co-occurring TCRs were grouped using DBSCAN, with TCRdist sequence similarity added in when clustering inside HLA-allele-positive subsets. Repertoires with fewer than 30,000 or more than 120,000 public chains, plus five repertoires with anomalous nucleotide sharing, were excluded from co-occurrence clustering. TCRdb re-hosts the immuneACCESS table, in-frame sequences only. Its copies lack some clones; in the studies checked, an unresolved V gene accounts for under half of them, and the cause for the rest is not known. V and J calls and clone size are given by that table; D and trimming were obtained from the DNA. The sample table shows about 150,000 clones, and around three fifths are seen once. The top ten hold about 1.8% of the sample.

The cohort was made up of under 800 healthy bone marrow donors. All cohort members were sampled while nominally healthy, although unrecorded immune exposures were likely present. The donor was CMV seronegative and belonged to the group of 380 or so seronegative cohort members. Each donor provided a peripheral blood sample, and peripheral blood mononuclear cells were used for TCR beta sequencing. The Qiagen DNeasy Blood Extraction Kit was used to extract genomic DNA from the blood cell samples. The CDR3 spans 15 residues, from the cysteine through the phenylalanine. Of all the DNA, just the CDR3 is kept, 45 bases in frame from base 1. V loses 4 bases at its end and J loses 1 base; junction bases beyond the gene matches: 6. In the germline V gene, CDR1 corresponds to MNHNS and CDR2 to SASEGT. Comments on this clone: Its antigen is currently not known. Base qualities were left out, and no much larger clone turns up one base away.

The chain was built from TRBV6-1 and TRBJ1-2; 7 bases in between match TRBD1. The TCR sequence derives from a male donor in good health and CMV-seronegative. Sequencing used PBMCs. The DNA sequence follows: TGTGCCAGCAGTGTCGGCAGGGGGTTTAACTATGGCTACACCTTC. Translation gives CASSVGRGFNYGYTF.